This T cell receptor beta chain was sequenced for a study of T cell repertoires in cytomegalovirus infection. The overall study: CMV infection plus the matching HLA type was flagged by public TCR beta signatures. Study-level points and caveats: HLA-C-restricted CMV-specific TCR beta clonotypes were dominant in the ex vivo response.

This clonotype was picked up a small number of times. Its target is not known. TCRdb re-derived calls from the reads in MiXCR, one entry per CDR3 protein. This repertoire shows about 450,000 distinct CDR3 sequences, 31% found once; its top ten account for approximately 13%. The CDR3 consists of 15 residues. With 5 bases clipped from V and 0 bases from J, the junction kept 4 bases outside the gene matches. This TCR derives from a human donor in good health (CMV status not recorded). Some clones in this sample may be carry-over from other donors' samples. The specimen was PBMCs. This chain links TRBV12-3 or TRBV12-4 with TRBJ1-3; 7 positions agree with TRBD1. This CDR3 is CASSRTGRSGNTIYF. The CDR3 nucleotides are TGTGCCAGCAGTCGGACAGGCCGCTCTGGAAACACCATATATTTT.